This T cell receptor (beta chain) was recovered during a study of CD8 T cells in ankylosing spondylitis. Notes on this clonotype: Its antigen remains unknown.

TCR beta libraries were made by quantitative 5'-RACE with molecular barcodes. TCRdb called the 5' RACE reads again in MiXCR, with one record for every CDR3 protein. The sample has approximately 400,000 distinct CDR3 sequences, roughly 17% seen once; the top ten hold approximately 0.93%. CDR1 is DFQATT, CDR2 SNEGSKA, per germline (reference sequence). This CDR3 contains 16 residues. V was clipped by 1 base and J by 3 bases, with 18 bases between them. Overall study findings and caveats: Ankylosing spondylitis blood appeared to be characterized by a TCR beta motif of under 10 highly homologous variants.

This rearrangement joins TRBV20-1 to TRBJ1-2; possible D gene TRBD1, 5 bases. The receptor comes from a male donor with ankylosing spondylitis. The sequencing input was blood, either unsorted or a sorted T cell fraction (not recorded which). The CDR3 DNA reads TGCAGTGCTAGAGTCACAGGATCCGGCGGTCACTATGGCTACACCTTC. Protein sequence: CSARVTGSGGHYGYTF.